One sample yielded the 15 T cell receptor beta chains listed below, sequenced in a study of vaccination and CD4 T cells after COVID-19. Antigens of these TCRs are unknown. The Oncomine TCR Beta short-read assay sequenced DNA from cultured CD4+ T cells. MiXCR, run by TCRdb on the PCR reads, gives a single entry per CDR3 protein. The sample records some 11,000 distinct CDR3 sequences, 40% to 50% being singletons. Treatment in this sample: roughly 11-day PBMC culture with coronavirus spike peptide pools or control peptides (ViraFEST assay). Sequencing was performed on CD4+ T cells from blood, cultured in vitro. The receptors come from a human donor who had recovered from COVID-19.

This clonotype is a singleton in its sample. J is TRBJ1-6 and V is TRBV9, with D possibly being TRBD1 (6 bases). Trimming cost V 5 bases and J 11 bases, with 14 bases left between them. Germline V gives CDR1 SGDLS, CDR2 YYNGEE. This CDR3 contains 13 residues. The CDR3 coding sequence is TGTGCCAGCAGTTACAGGGAATTGACACCCCTCCACTTT. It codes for CASSYRELTPLHF.

The CDR3 DNA reads as TGCGCCAGCAGCCAAGCCCTAGCGGTAGGAAACATTCAGTACTTC. It translates to CASSQALAVGNIQYF. The chain carries TRBV4-3 and TRBJ2-4, with 7 nucleotides matching TRBD2. V lost 1 base, J lost 6 bases, and 6 bases stayed unmatched. This CDR3 is 15 amino acids long. Germline loops: CDR1 LGHNA, CDR2 YSLEER.

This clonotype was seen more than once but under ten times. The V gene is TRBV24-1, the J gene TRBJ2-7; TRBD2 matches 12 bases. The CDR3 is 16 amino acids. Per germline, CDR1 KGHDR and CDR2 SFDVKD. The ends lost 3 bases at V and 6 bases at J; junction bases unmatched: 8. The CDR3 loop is CATSDRSSGRAGEQYF. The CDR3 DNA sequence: TGTGCCACCAGTGATCGATCTAGCGGGAGGGCAGGCGAGCAGTACTTC.

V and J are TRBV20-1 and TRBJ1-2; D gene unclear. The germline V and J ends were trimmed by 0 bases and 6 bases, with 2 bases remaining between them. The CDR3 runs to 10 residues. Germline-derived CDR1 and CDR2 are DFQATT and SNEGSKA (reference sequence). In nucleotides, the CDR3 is TGCAGTGCTAGAGAGGATGGCTACACCTTC. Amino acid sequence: CSAREDGYTF.

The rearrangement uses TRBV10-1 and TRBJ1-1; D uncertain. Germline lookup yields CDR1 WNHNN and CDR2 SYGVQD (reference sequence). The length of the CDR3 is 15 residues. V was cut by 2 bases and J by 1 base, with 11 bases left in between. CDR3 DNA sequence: TGCGCCAGCAGTGAGGAAAGAGGGTGGAACACTGAAGCTTTCTTT. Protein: CASSEERGWNTEAFF.

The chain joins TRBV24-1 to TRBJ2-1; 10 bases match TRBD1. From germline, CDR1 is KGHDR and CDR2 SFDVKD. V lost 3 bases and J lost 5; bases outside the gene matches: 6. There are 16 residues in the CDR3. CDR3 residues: CATSDRGQGPNNEQFF. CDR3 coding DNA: TGTGCCACCAGTGATCGGGGACAGGGGCCGAACAATGAGCAGTTCTTC.

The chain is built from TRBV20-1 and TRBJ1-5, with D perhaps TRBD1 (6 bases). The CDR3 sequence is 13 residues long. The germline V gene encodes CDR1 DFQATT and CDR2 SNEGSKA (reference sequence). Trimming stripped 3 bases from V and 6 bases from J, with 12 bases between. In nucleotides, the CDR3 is TGCAGTGCTAGGGAAGGGGGAAGTCAGCCCCAGCATTTT. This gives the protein CSAREGGSQPQHF.

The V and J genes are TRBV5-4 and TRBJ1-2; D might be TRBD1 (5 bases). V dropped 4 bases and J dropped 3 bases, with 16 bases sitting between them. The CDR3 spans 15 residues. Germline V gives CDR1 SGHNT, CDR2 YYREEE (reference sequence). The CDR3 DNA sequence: TGTGCCAGCAGCCAAGGGTCCTTAGGGGACTATGGCTACACCTTC. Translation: CASSQGSLGDYGYTF.

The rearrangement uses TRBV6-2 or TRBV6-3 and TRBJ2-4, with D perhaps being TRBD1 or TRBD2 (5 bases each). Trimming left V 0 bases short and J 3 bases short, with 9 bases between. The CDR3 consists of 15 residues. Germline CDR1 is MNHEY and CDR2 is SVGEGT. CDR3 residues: CASSYSWGNKNIQYF. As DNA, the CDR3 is TGTGCCAGCAGTTACTCCTGGGGGAACAAAAACATTCAGTACTTC.

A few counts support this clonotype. The CDR3 bases are TGTGCCAGCATCAACATTGGCAATCAGCCCCAGCATTTT. As protein: CASINIGNQPQHF. The V and J genes are TRBV27 and TRBJ1-5, with D unresolved. The CDR3 runs 13 residues. The germline CDR1 and CDR2 sequences are MNHEY and SMNVEV (reference sequence). Trimming took off 7 bases at V and 2 bases at J, with 9 bases between the two ends.

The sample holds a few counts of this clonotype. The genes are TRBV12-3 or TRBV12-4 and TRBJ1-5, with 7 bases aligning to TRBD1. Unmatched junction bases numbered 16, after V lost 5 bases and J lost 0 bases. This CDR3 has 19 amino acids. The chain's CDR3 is CASSIAGTAKSSSNQPQHF. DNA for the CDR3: TGTGCCAGCAGTATCGCCGGGACAGCCAAATCCTCTAGCAATCAGCCCCAGCATTTT.

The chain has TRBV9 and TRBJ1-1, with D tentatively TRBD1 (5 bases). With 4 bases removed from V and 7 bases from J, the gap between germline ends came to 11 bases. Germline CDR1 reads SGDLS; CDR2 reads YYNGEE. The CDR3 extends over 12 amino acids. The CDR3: CASSPRDGEAFF. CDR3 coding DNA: TGTGCCAGCAGCCCACGGGACGGTGAAGCTTTCTTT.

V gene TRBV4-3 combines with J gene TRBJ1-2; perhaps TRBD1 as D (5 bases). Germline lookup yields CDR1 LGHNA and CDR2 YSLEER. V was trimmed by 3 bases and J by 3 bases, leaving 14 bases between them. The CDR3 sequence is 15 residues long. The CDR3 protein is CASSQGPRADYGYTF. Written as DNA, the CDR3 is TGCGCCAGCAGCCAGGGACCCCGGGCTGACTATGGCTACACCTTC.

CDR3 sequence (DNA): TGTGCCAGCAGCCGCCAATTGGGAGCCACAGATACGCAGTATTTT. Protein product: CASSRQLGATDTQYF. V usage is TRBV14 and J usage is TRBJ2-3; D perhaps matches TRBD2 (5 bases). CDR1 and CDR2 (germline): SGHDN, FVKESK. Trimming removed 4 bases at V and 2 bases at J, with 13 bases between. The length of the CDR3 is 15 residues.

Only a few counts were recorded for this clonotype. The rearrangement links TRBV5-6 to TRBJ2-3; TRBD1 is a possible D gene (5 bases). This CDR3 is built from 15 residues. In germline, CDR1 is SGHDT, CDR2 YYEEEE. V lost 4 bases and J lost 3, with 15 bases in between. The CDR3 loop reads CASSLVGQGTDTQYF. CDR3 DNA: TGTGCCAGCAGCCTTGTGGGTCAGGGAACAGATACGCAGTATTTT.